Each of the 20 T cell receptor beta chains below was sequenced from the same sample in a study of blood T cell repertoires in COVID-19. Data came from immunoSEQ multiplex PCR; TCRdb stores just in-frame clones and leaves some out. This sample has 200,000 to 250,000 clones, with 88% found just once. Material for sequencing was PBMCs or T cells enriched from blood (not recorded which). The source of these receptors is a woman aged 25 to 39 who had recovered from COVID-19.

This chain links TRBV7-6 with TRBJ2-2; 7 positions agree with TRBD1. The germline CDR1 and CDR2 sequences are SGHVS and FNYEAQ. This CDR3 spans 14 amino acids. Losses at the gene ends were 5 bases for V and 12 bases for J; bases not matched to a gene: 12. The CDR3 nucleotides read TGTGCCAGCAGCAACCGAAGAGAGGGGGCGAAGCTGTTTTTT. It encodes CASSNRREGAKLFF.

V gene TRBV24-1 combines with J gene TRBJ2-3, with 9 bases matching TRBD2. Trimming at V came to 5 bases and at J to 4 bases, leaving 12 bases not matched to a gene. The CDR3 totals 17 residues. Looked up from germline, CDR1 is KGHDR and CDR2 is SFDVKD. In nucleotides, the CDR3 is TGTGCCACCAGTGCCGCGGGGCTAGCGGGAAATTCAGATACGCAGTATTTT. Protein: CATSAAGLAGNSDTQYF.

The V and J genes are TRBV7-9 and TRBJ1-2, with 8 nucleotides matching TRBD1. The CDR3 consists of 12 residues. CDR1 and CDR2 (germline): SEHNR, FQNEAQ (reference sequence). J was trimmed by 8 bases and V by 3 bases; bases with no gene match: 2. CDR3 DNA sequence: TGTGCCAGCAGCTTGGGACAGGCGGGCTACACCTTC. Translated: CASSLGQAGYTF.

The V and J genes are TRBV4-1 and TRBJ2-7; perhaps TRBD1 as D (6 bases). Germline lookup yields CDR1 MGHRA and CDR2 YSYEKL. This CDR3 has 16 residues. Between the trimmed V and J ends, which lost 5 bases and 6 bases, there was a span of 23 bases. The chain's CDR3 is CASSFSRQAAWGEQYF. The CDR3 region has the DNA TGCGCCAGCAGCTTTTCTCGACAGGCCGCTTGGGGCGAGCAGTACTTC.

The CDR3 DNA sequence: TGTGCCAGCAGTTACTCCCGTGATCAGCCCCAGCATTTT. Protein product: CASSYSRDQPQHF. This chain connects TRBV6-5 to TRBJ1-5; D not resolved. The ends were cut back, 0 bases at V and 5 bases at J, with 5 bases in the middle. Germline CDR1 and CDR2: MNHEY and SVGAGI. The CDR3 spans 13 residues.

J is TRBJ2-3 and V is TRBV28, with a tentative D call TRBD2 (5 bases). Trimming removed 6 bases at V and 3 bases at J, with 19 bases between. The V gene's germline CDR1 is MDHEN and CDR2 SYDVKM. The CDR3 has 16 residues. The CDR3 loop is CASRLSRELPTDTQYF. The CDR3 coding sequence is TGTGCCAGCAGGCTCAGCCGGGAACTACCGACAGATACGCAGTATTTT. The whole variable domain, filled in from reference TRBV28 and TRBJ2-3, reads DVKVTQSSRYLVKRTGEKVFLECVQDMDHENMFWYRQDPGLGLRLIYFSYDVKMKEKGDIPEGYSVSREKKERFSLILESASTNQTSMYLCASRLSRELPTDTQYFGPGTRLTVL.

V is TRBV27 and J is TRBJ2-1, with 12 nucleotides matching TRBD2. The CDR3 is made up of 16 amino acids. J was trimmed by 2 bases and V by 5 bases; bases with no gene match: 4. Germline values: CDR1 MNHEY, CDR2 SMNVEV (reference sequence). This CDR3 reads CASSPSGGAPYNEQFF. DNA for the CDR3: TGTGCCAGCAGTCCTAGCGGGGGGGCCCCCTACAATGAGCAGTTCTTC.

J is TRBJ1-1 and V is TRBV4-1; a weak D match, TRBD1 (6 bases). V lost 4 bases and J 0 bases, leaving 12 bases between the germline ends. In germline, CDR1 is MGHRA, CDR2 YSYEKL. The CDR3 has 15 residues. The CDR3 DNA follows: TGCGCCAGCAGCCCTCGGACAGCCATGAACACTGAAGCTTTCTTT. Translating gives CASSPRTAMNTEAFF.

The chain employs TRBV29-1 and TRBJ2-1; 13 bases line up with TRBD2. CDR1 and CDR2 from the germline V gene are SQVTM and ANQGSEA. CDR3 size: 15 residues. V was pared by 8 bases and J by 2 bases, with 6 bases of the junction left unmatched. The CDR3, as DNA: TGCAGCTTCCGGACTAGCGGGGGCGCCTACAATGAGCAGTTCTTC. Translation gives CSFRTSGGAYNEQFF.

This chain links TRBV9 with TRBJ2-1; D may be TRBD2 (5 bases). The CDR3 length is 13 residues. Germline V gene sequence: CDR1 SGDLS, CDR2 YYNGEE. V lost 4 bases, J lost 10 bases, and 15 bases lay in between. The CDR3 sequence: CASSPRRASEQFF. As DNA, the CDR3 is TGTGCCAGCAGCCCGAGACGGGCTAGCGAGCAGTTCTTC.

This clone was recorded once. J is TRBJ2-3 and V is TRBV7-2, with 9 nucleotides matching TRBD1. Trimming took 3 bases from V and 3 from J; bases not matched to a gene: 4. The CDR3 runs to 15 residues. Germline CDR1 reads SGHTA; CDR2 reads FQGNSA. For the CDR3, the DNA is TGTGCCAGCAGCTTTACCGGGACAGGGACAGATACGCAGTATTTT. It yields the protein CASSFTGTGTDTQYF.

The chain combines TRBV21-1 with TRBJ1-1; no DNA check was done on the table's D call, TRBD1. TRBV21-1 is an annotated pseudogene. The CDR3 runs 16 residues. CDR3 residues: CASSKRLQGAHTEAFF. CDR3 bases: TGTGCCAGCAGCAAAAGGTTACAGGGGGCGCACACTGAAGCTTTCTTT.

This rearrangement joins TRBV13 to TRBJ1-1; TRBD1 matches at 10 bases. From germline, CDR1 is PRHDT and CDR2 FYEKMQ (reference sequence). Trimming removed 3 bases from V and 10 bases from J; junction bases left unmatched: 11. CDR3 length: 15 amino acids. The DNA of the CDR3 is TGTGCCAGCAGCTTTTGGGACAGGGGCCATTTAGGAGCTTTCTTT. Its protein product is CASSFWDRGHLGAFF.

The V gene is TRBV5-1, the J gene TRBJ2-3, with a possible D match to TRBD2 (7 bases). Trimming shortened V by 7 bases and J by 5 bases, and 14 bases separated the two germline ends. CDR1 and CDR2 from the germline V gene are SGHRS and YFSETQ. CDR3 length equals 13 residues. DNA of the CDR3: TGCGCCAGCTCCAGGGAGGGGGGAGATACGCAGTATTTT. It yields the protein CASSREGGDTQYF.

CDR3 coding DNA: TGCGCCAGCAGCTTGGATGTCGGTAATTCACCCCTCCACTTT. This encodes CASSLDVGNSPLHF. The genes are TRBV5-1 and TRBJ1-6; D is unresolved. Trimming left V 0 bases short and J 6 bases short, with 7 bases between. The CDR3 has 14 amino acids. Germline loops: CDR1 SGHRS, CDR2 YFSETQ.

V and J are TRBV18 and TRBJ2-1; TRBD2 might be the D (6 bases). V lost 1 base to trimming and J lost 5 bases, with 18 bases between them. CDR3 length equals 17 residues. Germline loops: CDR1 KGHSH, CDR2 LQKENI. The CDR3 region is CASSPLSGGGLDNEQFF. The CDR3 DNA is TGTGCCAGCTCACCACTAAGTGGGGGAGGCCTGGACAATGAGCAGTTCTTC.

V gene TRBV7-2 combines with J gene TRBJ2-1, with 13 bases lining up with TRBD2. Germline CDR1 reads SGHTA; CDR2 reads FQGNSA. V gave up 6 bases and J gave up 8 bases; unmatched junction bases: 7. This CDR3 spans 15 amino acids. For the CDR3, the DNA is TGTGCCAGCAGGGAAACTAGCGGGGGGGAGGATGAGCAGTTCTTC. This encodes CASRETSGGEDEQFF.

J is TRBJ1-2 and V is TRBV9, with TRBD1 as a possible D gene (5 bases). Germline CDR1 is SGDLS and CDR2 is YYNGEE. This CDR3 is 14 amino acids long. Trimming cost V 3 bases and J 5 bases, with 14 bases left between them. This chain's CDR3 is CASSAPGVLYGYTF. The CDR3 bases are TGTGCCAGCAGCGCGCCGGGGGTTCTATATGGCTACACCTTC.

The chain recombines TRBV27 with TRBJ1-1; D is possibly TRBD1 (5 bases). Germline V gene lookup returns CDR1 MNHEY and CDR2 SMNVEV (reference sequence). CDR3 length: 15 residues. Trimming took off 8 bases at V and 0 bases at J, with 16 bases between the two ends. The CDR3 reads CASGGGNGMNTEAFF. The CDR3 nucleotides read TGTGCCAGCGGGGGGGGGAATGGGATGAACACTGAAGCTTTCTTT.

The chain is built from TRBV4-2 and TRBJ2-1, with 10 bases that match TRBD2. The J segment lost 0 bases and the V segment lost 0 bases, leaving 11 bases of the junction unmatched. The CDR3 is 20 amino acids. In germline, CDR1 is LGHNA, CDR2 YNFKEQ. The CDR3 coding sequence is TGTGCCAGCAGCCAAGATCGGCCTAGCGGGGGCCAGAGCTCCTACAATGAGCAGTTCTTC. Amino acids: CASSQDRPSGGQSSYNEQFF.